This passage covers 29 T cell receptor beta chains from one sample sequenced in a study of cytomegalovirus exposure and HLA in healthy donors. The PCR made use of 60 Vbeta and 13 Jbeta primers. Profiling relied on immunoSEQ multiplex PCR, and the TCRdb table lists in-frame clones only, not all of them. Of approximately 190,000 clones detected, around 83% appear once; the ten largest clones hold around 0.8%. Source material: PBMCs. The receptor set was obtained from a woman in her late teens or twenties in good health and CMV-seronegative.

This clone has a handful of counts. The chain combines TRBV6-5 with TRBJ2-3; 7 bases fit TRBD2. V lost 4 bases and J lost 7; bases outside the gene matches: 14. CDR3 length: 16 residues. Germline V gene data show CDR1 as MNHEY and CDR2 as SVGAGI. The CDR3 here is CASSFKRGPLGNTQYF. In DNA, the CDR3 is TGTGCCAGCAGTTTTAAGCGGGGACCCCTAGGGAATACGCAGTATTTT.

The chain combines TRBV2 with TRBJ2-1, with 7 bases matching TRBD2. Per the germline V gene, CDR1 is SNHLY and CDR2 is FYNNEI. CDR3 length: 13 residues. In DNA form, the CDR3 reads TGTGCGGACCAGCGGGACTCCTACAATGAGCAGTTCTTC. Translating gives CADQRDSYNEQFF.

V is TRBV27 and J is TRBJ1-6; the D is unclear. The germline V gene encodes CDR1 MNHEY and CDR2 SMNVEV (reference sequence). V was cut by 8 bases and J by 10 bases, with 21 bases left in between. The CDR3 has 15 amino acids. CDR3 nucleotides: TGTGCCAGCGCCCTAGGACTTACCAATTGGTCACCCCTCCACTTT. Translated: CASALGLTNWSPLHF.

This rearrangement joins TRBV6-5 to TRBJ2-7; possible D gene TRBD2, 6 bases. V was trimmed by 5 bases and J by 2 bases, leaving 10 bases between them. The CDR3 is made up of 13 amino acids. Germline V lookup: CDR1 MNHEY, CDR2 SVGAGI. CDR3 residues: CASSKTSTYEQYF. CDR3 coding DNA: TGTGCCAGCAGTAAGACTAGTACCTACGAGCAGTACTTC.

V gene TRBV5-4 combines with J gene TRBJ1-6; 8 nucleotides align to TRBD1. J was trimmed by 8 bases and V by 4 bases; bases with no gene match: 8. The CDR3 has 15 residues. Germline V CDR1 and CDR2: SGHNT, YYREEE (reference sequence). CDR3 sequence (DNA): TGTGCCAGCAGCCCGGACAGGGATATTTATTCACCCCTCCACTTT. Translating it yields CASSPDRDIYSPLHF.

The J gene is TRBJ2-3, the V gene TRBV27, with D tentatively TRBD2 (5 bases). Trimming removed 1 base from V and 4 bases from J, with 12 bases in between. The CDR3 totals 15 residues. Germline lookup yields CDR1 MNHEY and CDR2 SMNVEV (reference sequence). CDR3 region: CASSLWSGTADTQYF. In nucleotides, the CDR3 is TGTGCCAGCAGTTTATGGAGCGGCACAGCAGATACGCAGTATTTT.

This clone occurred a few times. The genes are TRBV6-1 and TRBJ1-2, with unresolved D. CDR1 and CDR2 (germline): MNHNS, SASEGT. This CDR3 has 14 amino acids. The V end lost 7 bases, the J end lost 2 bases, and 14 bases lay between the germline ends. The CDR3 sequence: CASTFLGENYGYTF. The CDR3 DNA is TGTGCCAGCACCTTTCTGGGCGAAAACTATGGCTACACCTTC.

The CDR3 reads CASATRRASGAYNEQFF. The CDR3, as DNA: TGTGCCAGCGCGACACGCCGGGCTAGCGGGGCCTACAATGAGCAGTTCTTC. This chain uses TRBV28 with TRBJ2-1; TRBD2 matches 9 bases. This CDR3 has 17 amino acids. The germline V gene has CDR1 MDHEN and CDR2 SYDVKM. The J segment lost 2 bases and the V segment lost 8 bases, leaving 13 bases of the junction unmatched.

The chain joins TRBV7-2 to TRBJ2-1; 16 bases map to TRBD2. CDR1 and CDR2 from the germline V gene are SGHTA and FQGNSA. This CDR3 has 15 residues. Trimming at V came to 1 base and at J to 10 bases, leaving 1 base not matched to a gene. In DNA, the CDR3 is TGTGCCAGCAGCTTAGTGGGACTAGCGGGGGGGGAGCAGTTCTTC. It specifies CASSLVGLAGGEQFF.

The chain couples TRBV27 to TRBJ1-5, with a possible D match to TRBD1 (6 bases). The ends were cut back, 1 base at V and 3 bases at J, with 13 bases in the middle. CDR1 is MNHEY, CDR2 SMNVEV, per germline (reference sequence). The CDR3 totals 16 residues. CDR3 in amino acids: CASSLYARTDNQPQHF. DNA of the CDR3: TGTGCCAGCAGTTTATACGCCCGGACAGACAATCAGCCCCAGCATTTT.

The V call is TRBV6-5, the J call TRBJ1-1, with unresolved D. V was pared by 0 bases and J by 1 base, with 9 bases between. Germline values: CDR1 MNHEY, CDR2 SVGAGI. The CDR3 has 15 residues. CDR3 coding DNA: TGTGCCAGCAGTTACTCAGCGGGAGGGAACACTGAAGCTTTCTTT. Translating it yields CASSYSAGGNTEAFF.

The rearrangement joins TRBV7-9 to TRBJ1-2; 11 nucleotides align to TRBD1. Germline V lookup: CDR1 SEHNR, CDR2 FQNEAQ (reference sequence). The V and J ends lost 5 bases and 5 bases, in that order; junction bases with no gene match: 4. The CDR3 sequence is 14 residues long. CDR3 sequence (DNA): TGTGCCAGCAGCCGGACAGGGGGCGGTTATGGCTACACCTTC. Amino acids: CASSRTGGGYGYTF.

This chain connects TRBV11-2 to TRBJ2-5; 7 bases map to TRBD2. Germline V lookup: CDR1 SGHAT, CDR2 FQNNGV. CDR3 length: 16 amino acids. With V trimmed by 5 bases and J by 2 bases, 11 bases remained unmatched. CDR3 protein: CASSLSLGAGQETQYF. CDR3 bases: TGTGCCAGCAGCCTATCCCTGGGAGCGGGGCAAGAGACCCAGTACTTC.

The chain is built from TRBV9 and TRBJ2-5; 10 positions agree with TRBD2. J lost 7 bases, V lost 6 bases, and 12 bases had no gene match. This CDR3 is 15 amino acids long. The germline gives CDR1 SGDLS, CDR2 YYNGEE. The CDR3 bases are TGTGCCAGCAAGGCGGGAAGCGGGAGGGCCGGGACCCAGTACTTC. It yields the protein CASKAGSGRAGTQYF. Using reference TRBV9 and TRBJ2-5 for the parts outside the CDR3, the full variable domain is DSGVTQTPKHLITATGQRVTLRCSPRSGDLSVYWYQQSLDQGLQFLIQYYNGEERAKGNILERFSAQQFPDLHSELNLSSLELGDSALYFCASKAGSGRAGTQYFGPGTRLLVL.

This chain connects TRBV6-5 to TRBJ1-1, with D tentatively TRBD1 (6 bases). CDR1 MNHEY and CDR2 SVGAGI come from the germline V gene. The CDR3 consists of 12 residues. V was trimmed by 6 bases and J by 6 bases, leaving 11 bases between them. The CDR3: CASSPGQSEAFF. In DNA form, the CDR3 reads TGTGCCAGCAGCCCCGGACAGTCTGAAGCTTTCTTT.

The V call is TRBV27, the J call TRBJ1-2; 7 bases map to TRBD1. CDR3 length: 17 amino acids. J was trimmed by 8 bases and V by 1 base; bases with no gene match: 16. Germline assignment: CDR1 MNHEY and CDR2 SMNVEV (reference sequence). As DNA, the CDR3 is TGTGCCAGCAGTTTATACCCGGGACAGTCTCTGATTAACGGCTACACCTTC. Translating it yields CASSLYPGQSLINGYTF.

This chain connects TRBV11-2 to TRBJ2-1; D ambiguous. This CDR3 has 17 amino acids. The V gene's germline CDR1 is SGHAT and CDR2 FQNNGV. Trimming took off 5 bases at V and 4 bases at J, with 21 bases between the two ends. The CDR3 region has the DNA TGTGCCAGCAGCCCGGCCCTATTTGGCGGAAGATACAATGAGCAGTTCTTC. Translation gives CASSPALFGGRYNEQFF.

V is TRBV4-1 and J is TRBJ2-5; 8 bases fit TRBD2. CDR1 and CDR2 (germline): MGHRA, YSYEKL. The length of the CDR3 is 15 residues. With V trimmed by 1 base and J by 4 bases, 5 bases remained unmatched. The CDR3 loop is CASSQVGLARETQYF. The CDR3 DNA reads TGCGCCAGCAGCCAAGTCGGACTAGCTAGAGAGACCCAGTACTTC.

The genes are TRBV5-1 and TRBJ2-3, with 7 bases lining up with TRBD1. After removal of 4 bases from V and 6 bases from J, the junction contained 5 bases not matched to a gene. In germline, CDR1 is SGHRS, CDR2 YFSETQ. This CDR3 region has 13 residues. The CDR3 sequence: CASSIHRGDTQYF. The DNA for the CDR3 is TGCGCCAGCAGCATTCACAGGGGCGATACGCAGTATTTT.

This chain connects TRBV6-5 to TRBJ2-7, with 13 bases that match TRBD2. The V gene end was trimmed by 6 bases and the J gene end by 6 bases; junction bases not matched to a gene: 5. Germline-derived CDR1 and CDR2 are MNHEY and SVGAGI. The CDR3 runs to 14 residues. CDR3 sequence: CASRGTSGAGEQYF. DNA for the CDR3: TGTGCCAGCAGGGGGACTAGCGGGGCCGGCGAGCAGTACTTC.

The V and J genes are TRBV21-1 and TRBJ1-1; TRBD1 is taken as the D call from the table, unchecked against the DNA. TRBV21-1 is recorded as a pseudogene. This CDR3 spans 17 amino acids. CDR3 coding DNA: TGTGCCAGCCCTAAGAAGCGGGACAGGGGACCATGCACTGAAGCTTTCTTT. Its protein is CASPKKRDRGPCTEAFF.

The chain carries TRBV6-5 and TRBJ2-7, with 10 bases aligning to TRBD1. CDR3 size: 16 residues. The J segment lost 5 bases and the V segment lost 2 bases, leaving 9 bases of the junction unmatched. The germline CDR1 and CDR2 sequences are MNHEY and SVGAGI. The CDR3 reads CASSYELPGTGDEQYF. CDR3 DNA sequence: TGTGCCAGCAGTTACGAACTCCCCGGGACAGGGGACGAGCAGTACTTC.

As regards this clone: The conserved final phenylalanine or tryptophan is absent from the CDR3, which likely points to a read error. The limits of the CDR3 on the DNA are not certain, so only TCRdb's listed CDR3 is given. The rearrangement uses TRBV9 and TRBJ1-4. Counting both end residues, the CDR3 totals 8 amino acids. Germline CDR1 SGDLS, CDR2 YYNGEE. The CDR3 sequence is CASKGRGV.

The chain employs TRBV5-1 and TRBJ2-2; 9 bases align to TRBD2. Germline V gene lookup returns CDR1 SGHRS and CDR2 YFSETQ. There are 16 residues in the CDR3. Trimming took 5 bases from V and 0 from J; bases not matched to a gene: 5. DNA for the CDR3: TGCGCCAGCAGGTCTCCTAGCGGGGCGAACACCGGGGAGCTGTTTTTT. Translated, it gives CASRSPSGANTGELFF.

The rearrangement joins TRBV19 to TRBJ2-7, with a possible D match to TRBD1 (5 bases). Germline CDR1 and CDR2: LNHDA and SQIVND (reference sequence). This CDR3 has 15 residues. Deletions cut 3 bases from V and 4 bases from J, with 16 bases between. This CDR3 is CASSMDKVPLYEQYF. The DNA of the CDR3 is TGTGCCAGTAGTATGGACAAGGTGCCTCTTTACGAGCAGTACTTC.

V usage is TRBV27 and J usage is TRBJ2-7; D is uncertain. V lost 0 bases and J 4 bases, leaving 7 bases between the germline ends. The V gene's germline CDR1 is MNHEY and CDR2 SMNVEV (reference sequence). There are 13 residues in the CDR3. The CDR3 is CASSLSAEYEQYF. CDR3 sequence (DNA): TGTGCCAGCAGTTTATCTGCAGAATACGAGCAGTACTTC.

The genes are TRBV18 and TRBJ2-1, with 9 positions matching TRBD2. CDR1 and CDR2 from the germline V gene are KGHSH and LQKENI. This CDR3 has 16 amino acids. After removal of 3 bases from V and 6 bases from J, the junction contained 9 bases not matched to a gene. This CDR3 reads CASSPSSGLAPNEQFF. CDR3 nucleotide sequence: TGTGCCAGCTCACCGTCGTCGGGACTAGCCCCCAATGAGCAGTTCTTC. Based on the CDR3 plus reference TRBV18 and TRBJ2-1, the full variable domain is NAGVMQNPRHLVRRRGQEARLRCSPMKGHSHVYWYRQLPEEGLKFMVYLQKENIIDESGMPKERFSAEFPKEGPSILRIQQVVRGDSAAYFCASSPSSGLAPNEQFFGPGTRLTVL.

Concerning this clone: The same CDR3 arises from other DNA sequences in this sample as well. The chain carries TRBV6-1 and TRBJ2-5; D is undetermined. The length of the CDR3 is 13 residues. Trimming removed 3 bases from V and 0 bases from J, with 5 bases in between. Germline CDR1 MNHNS, CDR2 SASEGT. In nucleotides, the CDR3 is TGTGCCAGCAGTGAGTACTACCAAGAGACCCAGTACTTC. This sequence encodes CASSEYYQETQYF.

V is TRBV28 and J is TRBJ2-7; 7 positions agree with TRBD1. The ends lost 5 bases at V and 5 bases at J; junction bases unmatched: 6. Germline V gene sequence: CDR1 MDHEN, CDR2 SYDVKM. The CDR3 length is 13 residues. The CDR3 DNA is TGTGCCAGCAGTCCTATCACAGGGGACGAGCAGTACTTC. This encodes CASSPITGDEQYF.